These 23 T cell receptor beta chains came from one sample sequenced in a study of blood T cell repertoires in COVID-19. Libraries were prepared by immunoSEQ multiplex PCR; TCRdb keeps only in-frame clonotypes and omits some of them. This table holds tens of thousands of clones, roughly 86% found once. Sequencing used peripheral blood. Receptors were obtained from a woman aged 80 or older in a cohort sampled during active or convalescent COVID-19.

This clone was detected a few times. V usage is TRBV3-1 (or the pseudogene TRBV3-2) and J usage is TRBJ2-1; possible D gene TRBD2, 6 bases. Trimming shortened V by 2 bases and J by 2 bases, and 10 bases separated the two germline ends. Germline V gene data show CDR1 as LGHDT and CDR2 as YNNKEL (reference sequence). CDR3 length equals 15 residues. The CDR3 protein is CASSQMLAAYNEQFF. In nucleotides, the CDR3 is TGTGCCAGCAGCCAAATGTTAGCGGCCTACAATGAGCAGTTCTTC.

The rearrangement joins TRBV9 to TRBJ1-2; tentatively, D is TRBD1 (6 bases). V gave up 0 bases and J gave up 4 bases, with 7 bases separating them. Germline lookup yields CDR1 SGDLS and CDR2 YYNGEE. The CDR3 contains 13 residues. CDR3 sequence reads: CASSVDRAYGYTF. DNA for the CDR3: TGTGCCAGCAGCGTAGACAGGGCCTATGGCTACACCTTC.

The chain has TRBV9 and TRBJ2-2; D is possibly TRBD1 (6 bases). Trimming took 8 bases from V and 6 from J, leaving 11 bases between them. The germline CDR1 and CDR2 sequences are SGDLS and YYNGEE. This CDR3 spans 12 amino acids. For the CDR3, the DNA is TGTGCCAGTAACCCAGGGGCCGGGGAGCTGTTTTTT. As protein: CASNPGAGELFF.

The CDR3 protein is CASSALTGGYGYTF. The CDR3 DNA follows: TGTGCCAGCAGTGCGTTGACAGGGGGCTATGGCTACACCTTC. The V call is TRBV2, the J call TRBJ1-2; TRBD1 agrees at 9 bases. The trim removed 4 bases at V and 4 bases at J, leaving 4 bases unmatched. This CDR3 is 14 amino acids long. Germline-derived CDR1 and CDR2 are SNHLY and FYNNEI.

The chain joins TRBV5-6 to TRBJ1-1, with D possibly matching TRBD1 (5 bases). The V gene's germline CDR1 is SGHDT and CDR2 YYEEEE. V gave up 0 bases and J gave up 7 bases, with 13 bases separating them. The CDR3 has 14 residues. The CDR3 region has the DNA TGTGCCAGCAGCTTGGGGGGCGACGTCTATGAAGCTTTCTTT. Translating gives CASSLGGDVYEAFF.

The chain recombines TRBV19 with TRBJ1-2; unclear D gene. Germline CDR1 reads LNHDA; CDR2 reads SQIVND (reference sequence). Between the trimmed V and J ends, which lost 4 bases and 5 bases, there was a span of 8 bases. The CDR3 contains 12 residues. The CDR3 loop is CASSTGEYGYTF. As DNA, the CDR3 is TGTGCCAGTAGTACCGGGGAATATGGCTACACCTTC. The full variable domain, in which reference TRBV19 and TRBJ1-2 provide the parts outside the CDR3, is DGGITQSPKYLFRKEGQNVTLSCEQNLNHDAMYWYRQDPGQGLRLIYYSQIVNDFQKGDIAEGYSVSREKKESFPLTVTSAQKNPTAFYLCASSTGEYGYTFGSGTRLTVV.

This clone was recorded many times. This chain's CDR3 is CASSAGTSGGHNEQFF. The CDR3 DNA reads TGTGCCAGCAGTGCAGGGACTAGCGGGGGCCACAATGAGCAGTTCTTC. The gene calls are TRBV6-4 and TRBJ2-1, with 14 bases matching TRBD2. V lost 4 bases to trimming and J lost 5 bases; unmatched junction nucleotides: 4. The CDR3 is 16 residues long. CDR1 and CDR2 from the germline V gene are MRHNA and SNTAGT.

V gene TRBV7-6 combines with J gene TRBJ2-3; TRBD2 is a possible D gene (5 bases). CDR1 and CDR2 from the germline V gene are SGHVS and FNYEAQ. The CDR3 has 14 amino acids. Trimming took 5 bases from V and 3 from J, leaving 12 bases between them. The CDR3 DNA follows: TGTGCCAGCAGCGGGAGTGGGTTGACAGATACGCAGTATTTT. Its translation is CASSGSGLTDTQYF.

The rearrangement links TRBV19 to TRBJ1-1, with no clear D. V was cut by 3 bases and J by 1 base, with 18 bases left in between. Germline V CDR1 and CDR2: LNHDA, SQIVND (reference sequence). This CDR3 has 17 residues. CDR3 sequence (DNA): TGTGCCAGTAGTATGCCCCCTCTGAACACAGCGAACACTGAAGCTTTCTTT. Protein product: CASSMPPLNTANTEAFF.

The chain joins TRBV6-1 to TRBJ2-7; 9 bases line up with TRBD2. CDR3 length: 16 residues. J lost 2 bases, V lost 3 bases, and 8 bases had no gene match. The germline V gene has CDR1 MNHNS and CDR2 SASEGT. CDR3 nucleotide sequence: TGTGCCAGCAGTGAGCTTGATAGCGGGGGAGCCTACGAGCAGTACTTC. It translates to CASSELDSGGAYEQYF.

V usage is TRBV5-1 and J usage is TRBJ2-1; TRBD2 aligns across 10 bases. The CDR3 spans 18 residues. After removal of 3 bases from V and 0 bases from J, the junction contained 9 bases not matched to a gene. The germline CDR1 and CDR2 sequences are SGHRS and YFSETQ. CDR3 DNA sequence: TGCGCCAGCAGCTCCGTCCTAGCGGGAGTTCCCTCCTACAATGAGCAGTTCTTC. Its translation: CASSSVLAGVPSYNEQFF.

In DNA, the CDR3 is TGTGCCAGCAGTGAATTGACAGGGACCTATGGCTACACCTTC. Translated: CASSELTGTYGYTF. The J gene is TRBJ1-2, the V gene TRBV25-1; the match to TRBD1 covers 7 bases. With V trimmed by 1 base and J by 4 bases, 3 bases remained unmatched. This CDR3 has 14 residues. Germline V gene data show CDR1 as MGHDK and CDR2 as SYGVNS.

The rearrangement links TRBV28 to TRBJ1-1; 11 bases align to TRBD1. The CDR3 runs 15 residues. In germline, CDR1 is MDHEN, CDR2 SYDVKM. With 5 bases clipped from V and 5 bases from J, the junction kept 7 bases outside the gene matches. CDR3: CASSPPRDRGTEAFF. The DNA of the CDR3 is TGTGCCAGCAGTCCGCCCAGGGACAGGGGGACTGAAGCTTTCTTT.

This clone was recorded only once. In DNA form, the CDR3 reads TGCGCCAGCAGCTTTTCCGCGGTTACGGGTGAGCAGTACTTC. It is translated as CASSFSAVTGEQYF. The chain couples TRBV5-1 to TRBJ2-7; D is ambiguous. The CDR3 runs 14 residues. With 2 bases removed from V and 7 bases from J, the gap between germline ends came to 16 bases. The germline V gene has CDR1 SGHRS and CDR2 YFSETQ.

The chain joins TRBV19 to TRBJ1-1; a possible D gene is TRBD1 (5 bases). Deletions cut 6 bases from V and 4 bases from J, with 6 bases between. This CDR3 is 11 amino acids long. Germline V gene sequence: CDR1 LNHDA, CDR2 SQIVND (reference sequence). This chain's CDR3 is CASRTATEAFF. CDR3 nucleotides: TGTGCCAGTAGGACAGCCACTGAAGCTTTCTTT.

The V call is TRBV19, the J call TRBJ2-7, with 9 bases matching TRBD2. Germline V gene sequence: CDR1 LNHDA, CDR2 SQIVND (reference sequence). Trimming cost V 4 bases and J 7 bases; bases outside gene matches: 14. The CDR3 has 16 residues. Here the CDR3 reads CASSTLGVAGAREQYV. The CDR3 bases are TGTGCCAGTAGTACCTTAGGGGTAGCGGGGGCTAGGGAGCAGTACGTC.

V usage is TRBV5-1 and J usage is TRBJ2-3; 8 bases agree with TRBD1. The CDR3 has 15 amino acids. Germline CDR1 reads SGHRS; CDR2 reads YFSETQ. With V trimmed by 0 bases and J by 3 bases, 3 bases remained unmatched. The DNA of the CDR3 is TGCGCCAGCAGCTTGGGACAGGGGAGAACAGATACGCAGTATTTT. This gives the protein CASSLGQGRTDTQYF.

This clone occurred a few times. The CDR3 spells CASTTIRQGENYGYTF. DNA for the CDR3: TGTGCCAGCACTACAATTCGGCAGGGGGAAAACTATGGCTACACCTTC. The chain couples TRBV21-1 to TRBJ1-2; the D call in the table, TRBD1, was not verified against the DNA. TRBV21-1 is a recognized pseudogene. The CDR3 has 16 residues.

DNA of the CDR3: TGTGCCAGTAGGGACAGGGCGGTGGAAAAACTGTTTTTT. Protein product: CASRDRAVEKLFF. The chain has TRBV30 and TRBJ1-4; 9 bases line up with TRBD1. Trimming cost V 8 bases and J 8 bases; bases outside gene matches: 9. Germline CDR1 and CDR2: GTSNPN and SVGIG (reference sequence). The CDR3 totals 13 residues. The full variable domain, with the rest looked up from reference TRBV30 and TRBJ1-4, is SQTIHQWPATLVQPVGSPLSLECTVEGTSNPNLYWYRQAAGRGLQLLFYSVGIGQISSEVPQNLSASRPQDRQFILSSKKLLLSDSGFYLCASRDRAVEKLFFGSGTQLSVL.

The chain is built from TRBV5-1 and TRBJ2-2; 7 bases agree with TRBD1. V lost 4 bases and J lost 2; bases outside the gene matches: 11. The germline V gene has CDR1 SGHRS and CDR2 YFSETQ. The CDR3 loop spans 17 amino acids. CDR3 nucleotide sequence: TGCGCCAGCAGCGGCCTCCCGGGACAGAGTAACACCGGGGAGCTGTTTTTT. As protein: CASSGLPGQSNTGELFF.

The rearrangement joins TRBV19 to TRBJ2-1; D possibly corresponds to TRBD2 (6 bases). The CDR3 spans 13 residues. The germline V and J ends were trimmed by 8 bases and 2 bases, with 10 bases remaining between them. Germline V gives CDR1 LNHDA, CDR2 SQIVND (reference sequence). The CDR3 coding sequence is TGTGCCAGTGGCGCGGGGACCTACAATGAGCAGTTCTTC. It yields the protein CASGAGTYNEQFF. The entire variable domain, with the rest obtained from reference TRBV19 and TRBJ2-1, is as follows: DGGITQSPKYLFRKEGQNVTLSCEQNLNHDAMYWYRQDPGQGLRLIYYSQIVNDFQKGDIAEGYSVSREKKESFPLTVTSAQKNPTAFYLCASGAGTYNEQFFGPGTRLTVL.

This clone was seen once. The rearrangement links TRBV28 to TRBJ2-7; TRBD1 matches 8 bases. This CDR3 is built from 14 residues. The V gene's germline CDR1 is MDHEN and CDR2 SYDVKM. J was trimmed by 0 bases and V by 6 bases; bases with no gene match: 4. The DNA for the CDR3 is TGTGCCAGCAGACGACAGGGGAGCTCCTACGAGCAGTACTTC. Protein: CASRRQGSSYEQYF.

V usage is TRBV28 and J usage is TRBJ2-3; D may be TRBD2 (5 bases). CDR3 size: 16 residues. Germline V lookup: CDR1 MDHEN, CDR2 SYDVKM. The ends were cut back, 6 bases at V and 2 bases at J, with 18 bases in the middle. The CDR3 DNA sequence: TGTGCCAGCAGCCTCGGTGGCTCCGGGGACACAGATACGCAGTATTTT. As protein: CASSLGGSGDTDTQYF.